This T cell receptor beta chain was captured in a study of blood T cell repertoires in COVID-19. At the level of the study: Donors in the United States, Italy and Spain gave samples during acute or convalescent COVID-19. The cDNA or gDNA used as material had been derived from T cells, B-cell-depleted T cells, or PBMCs.

Method: immunoSEQ multiplex PCR; TCRdb's copy keeps in-frame clones and lacks some. The table has 210,000 or so clones, 83% seen once. The length of the CDR3 is 16 residues. V lost 2 bases and J lost 4; bases outside the gene matches: 8. From germline, CDR1 is MNHEY and CDR2 SVGAGI. The participants were between about 18 and 90 years old and came from under 25 US areas. Before they entered the study, exposed participants had met a COVID-19 case within 2 weeks. The sequence derives from a woman aged 50 to 65 who had been exposed to COVID-19. Material for sequencing was PBMCs or T cells enriched from blood (not recorded which). This chain joins TRBV6-5 and TRBJ1-1; 9 nucleotides line up with TRBD1. The CDR3 reads CASSYPPGQGTTEAFF. The DNA for the CDR3 is TGTGCCAGCAGTTACCCCCCGGGACAGGGAACCACTGAAGCTTTCTTT.